These 17 T cell receptor beta chains share one sample of origin, sequenced in a study of T-cell reconstitution after alpha-beta-depleted transplantation in children. Preparation of the TCRbeta library used unique molecular identifiers. TCRdb called the PCR reads again in MiXCR, with one record for every CDR3 protein. Among 670,000 or so distinct CDR3 sequences listed, about 12% were seen once. Specimen: PBMCs, collected before TCRalphabeta/CD19-depleted stem cell transplant. The origin of the receptors is a girl aged 2 to 10 with congenital amegakaryocytic thrombocytopenia, due to receive a stem cell transplant.

This clonotype was seen repeatedly, ten times or more. The chain links TRBV20-1 to TRBJ2-7, with TRBD1 as a possible D gene (5 bases). The germline V and J ends were trimmed by 0 bases and 3 bases, with 15 bases remaining between them. The V gene's germline CDR1 is DFQATT and CDR2 SNEGSKA (reference sequence). The CDR3 runs to 15 residues. The CDR3: CSARDLRTTGYEQYF. In nucleotides, the CDR3 is TGCAGTGCTAGAGATCTACGAACTACAGGCTACGAGCAGTACTTC.

At least ten counts were recorded for this clonotype. The CDR3 sequence is CSAYVVAGENEQFF. The CDR3 region has the DNA TGCAGTGCTTATGTCGTAGCGGGAGAAAATGAGCAGTTCTTC. J is TRBJ2-1 and V is TRBV20-1; 9 bases fit TRBD2. The germline V gene has CDR1 DFQATT and CDR2 SNEGSKA (reference sequence). The V segment lost 5 bases and the J segment 7 bases; nucleotides outside the gene matches: 9. The CDR3 runs to 14 residues.

With respect to this clonotype: One end of the junction does not line up with germline, which may come from a read error. The chain couples TRBV25-1 to TRBJ2-7; no firm D call. The V gene's germline CDR1 is MGHDK and CDR2 SYGVNS. There are 10 residues in the CDR3. CDR3 loop: CASSAYEQHF. Here the CDR3 DNA reads TGTGCCAGCAGTGCTTATGAGCAGCACTTC.

This clonotype was seen ten or more times. The rearrangement links TRBV12-3 or TRBV12-4 to TRBJ1-6, with no clear D. Between the trimmed V and J ends, which lost 1 base and 7 bases, there was a span of 11 bases. The CDR3 has 15 residues. The DNA of the CDR3 is TGTGCCAGCAGTTTAGGGAGGAGATTAAATTCACCCCTCCACTTT. It translates to CASSLGRRLNSPLHF.

V is TRBV12-3 or TRBV12-4 and J is TRBJ1-2; D uncertain. The CDR3 extends over 14 amino acids. V was trimmed by 5 bases and J by 1 base, leaving 11 bases between them. The CDR3 nucleotides read TGTGCCAGCAGTAGATCCACAGATAACTATGGCTACACCTTC. Encoded protein: CASSRSTDNYGYTF.

The V and J genes are TRBV12-3 or TRBV12-4 and TRBJ2-7, with D perhaps matching TRBD1 or TRBD2 (5 bases each). V was shortened by 3 bases and J by 3 bases, with 9 bases between the two germline ends. The CDR3 loop spans 13 amino acids. The CDR3 nucleotides are TGTGCCAGCAGTTTGGGGGACGTCTACGAGCAGTACTTC. Translated: CASSLGDVYEQYF.

This clonotype was observed at least ten times. The rearrangement links TRBV5-1 to TRBJ1-1; TRBD1 matches 10 bases. There are 14 residues in the CDR3. J gave up 7 bases and V 4 bases, and 7 bases lay outside the gene matches. Germline lookup yields CDR1 SGHRS and CDR2 YFSETQ. Written as DNA, the CDR3 is TGCGCCAGCAGCGAAGGGACAGGGGTCGGTGAAGCTTTCTTT. Its translation: CASSEGTGVGEAFF.

This clonotype was observed at least ten times. The V gene is TRBV7-8, the J gene TRBJ2-3, with TRBD1 matching 12 bases. V dropped 1 base and J dropped 5; count of bases not matched to a gene: 7. The CDR3 has 17 amino acids. Germline CDR1 is SGHVS and CDR2 is FQNEAQ. Written as DNA, the CDR3 is TGTGCCAGCAGCTTAGTTCTATGGGACAGGGGGCGAGATACGCAGTATTTT. It yields the protein CASSLVLWDRGRDTQYF. Using reference TRBV7-8 and TRBJ2-3 for the parts outside the CDR3, the full variable domain is GAGVSQSPRYKVAKRGQDVALRCDPISGHVSLFWYQQALGQGPEFLTYFQNEAQLDKSGLPSDRFFAERPEGSVSTLKIQRTQQEDSAVYLCASSLVLWDRGRDTQYFGPGTRLTVL.

The rearrangement uses TRBV6-1 and TRBJ2-7; D is undetermined. V was trimmed by 0 bases and J by 3 bases, leaving 6 bases between them. The germline V gene has CDR1 MNHNS and CDR2 SASEGT. This CDR3 spans 13 amino acids. The CDR3 DNA follows: TGTGCCAGCAGTGAAGCCAGGTACTACGAGCAGTACTTC. It encodes CASSEARYYEQYF.

This clonotype was found a few times. The J gene is TRBJ2-1, the V gene TRBV19, with D hard to call. This CDR3 spans 9 amino acids. Germline values: CDR1 LNHDA, CDR2 SQIVND (reference sequence). V was trimmed by 3 bases and J by 13 bases, leaving 4 bases between them. The DNA for the CDR3 is TGTGCCAGTAGTATCTCCCAGTTCTTC. Translation: CASSISQFF.

In its sample, this clonotype was seen many times. J is TRBJ2-6 and V is TRBV5-1, with TRBD2 identical over 8 bases. The CDR3 consists of 18 residues. Trimming removed 0 bases from V and 1 base from J; junction bases left unmatched: 6. Germline CDR1 and CDR2: SGHRS and YFSETQ. The CDR3 is CASSLAGLAFSGANVLTF. The CDR3 coding sequence is TGCGCCAGCAGCTTGGCAGGACTAGCCTTTTCTGGGGCCAACGTCCTGACTTTC.

V and J are TRBV5-1 and TRBJ1-1, with TRBD1 matching over 7 bases. This CDR3 region has 15 residues. V was clipped by 5 bases and J by 1 base; unmatched bases: 8. Germline lookup yields CDR1 SGHRS and CDR2 YFSETQ. CDR3 region: CASRPRQGRNTEAFF. The CDR3 DNA sequence: TGCGCCAGCAGACCCAGACAGGGCCGGAACACTGAAGCTTTCTTT.

This clonotype has ten or more counts. V usage is TRBV10-3 and J usage is TRBJ2-7; 10 positions agree with TRBD1. Germline loops: CDR1 ENHRY, CDR2 SYGVKD. The V segment lost 7 bases and the J segment 6 bases; nucleotides outside the gene matches: 15. The CDR3 runs to 16 residues. The CDR3 coding sequence is TGTGCCATCAAAGTATCGGGACAGGGGATTCTACGCGAGCAGTACTTC. It codes for CAIKVSGQGILREQYF.

At least ten counts were recorded for this clonotype. V usage is TRBV12-3 or TRBV12-4 and J usage is TRBJ2-7, with 8 bases lining up with TRBD2. The CDR3 runs 11 residues. V shed 8 bases, J shed 6 bases, and the junction held 3 bases outside the gene matches. CDR3 sequence: CASVAGGEQYF. The CDR3 DNA reads TGTGCCAGCGTCGCGGGAGGCGAGCAGTACTTC.

In its sample, this clonotype was seen a few times. This chain uses TRBV5-1 with TRBJ2-5; D ambiguous. V lost 2 bases, J lost 5 bases, and 7 bases lay in between. Germline V gene lookup returns CDR1 SGHRS and CDR2 YFSETQ. This CDR3 region has 12 residues. Here the CDR3 DNA reads TGCGCCAGCAGCTTCGTGGCGGAGACCCAGTACTTC. As protein: CASSFVAETQYF.

This sequence joins TRBV20-1 and TRBJ2-7; 8 bases line up with TRBD1. The CDR3 is 17 residues long. Trimming took 3 bases from V and 6 from J; bases not matched to a gene: 19. Germline values: CDR1 DFQATT, CDR2 SNEGSKA (reference sequence). The CDR3 coding sequence is TGCAGTGCTAGGCCCCCGGCCCCGACCTTTGACAGGGGCGAGCAGTACTTC. It translates to CSARPPAPTFDRGEQYF.

This clonotype was detected ten times or more. This chain connects TRBV7-2 to TRBJ1-2; D is perhaps TRBD1 (6 bases). V lost 1 base to trimming and J lost 2 bases, with 11 bases between them. CDR1 and CDR2 (germline): SGHTA, FQGNSA. This CDR3 comprises 15 residues. The DNA of the CDR3 is TGTGCCAGCAGCTTAGTGGCCAGGGGCAACTATGGCTACACCTTC. Translation gives CASSLVARGNYGYTF.